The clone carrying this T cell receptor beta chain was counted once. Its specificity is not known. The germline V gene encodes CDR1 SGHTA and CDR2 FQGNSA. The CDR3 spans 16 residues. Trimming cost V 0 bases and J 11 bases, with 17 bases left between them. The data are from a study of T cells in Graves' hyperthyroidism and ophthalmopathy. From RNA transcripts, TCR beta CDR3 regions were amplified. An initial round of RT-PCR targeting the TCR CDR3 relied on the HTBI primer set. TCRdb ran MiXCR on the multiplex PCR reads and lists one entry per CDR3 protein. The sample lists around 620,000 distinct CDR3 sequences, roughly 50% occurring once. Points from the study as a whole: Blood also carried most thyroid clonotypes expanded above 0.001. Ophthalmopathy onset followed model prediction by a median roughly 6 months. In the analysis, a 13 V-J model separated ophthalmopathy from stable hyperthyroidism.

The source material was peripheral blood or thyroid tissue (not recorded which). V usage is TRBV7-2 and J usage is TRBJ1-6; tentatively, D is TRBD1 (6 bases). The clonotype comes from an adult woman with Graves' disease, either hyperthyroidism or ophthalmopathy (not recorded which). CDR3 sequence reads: CASSLAWGHRLTPLHF. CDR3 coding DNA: TGTGCCAGCAGCTTAGCGTGGGGACACCGGCTTACACCCCTCCACTTT.